This TCR beta chain was found in a study of neurological immune-mediated disorders. This clonotype was seen only a few times. TCRdb reprocessed the 5' RACE reads via MiXCR and lists one record per CDR3 protein. The sample shows around 47,000 distinct CDR3 sequences, about an eighth of them seen only once. CDR1 is SGHRS and CDR2 is YFSETQ in the germline V gene. The CDR3 extends over 13 amino acids. Between the trimmed V and J ends, which lost 0 bases and 5 bases, there was a span of 8 bases. This receptor was obtained from a female donor in good health. The sequencing sample was made of PBMCs. The rearrangement uses TRBV5-1 and TRBJ1-1; D is ambiguous. CDR3 region: CASSLVRTTEAFF. Here the CDR3 DNA reads TGCGCCAGCAGCTTGGTTAGAACGACTGAAGCTTTCTTT.